Below, 19 T cell receptor beta chains from the same sample are listed, as sequenced in a study of PD-L1 blockade in urothelial cancer. Measured with immunoSEQ multiplex PCR; TCRdb has only the in-frame clones, and not every one. The table records 70,000 or so clones, around 84% of them present only once. Sequencing was performed on PBMCs, taken around atezolizumab (anti-PD-L1) treatment. Receptor source: a man between 65 and 85 years old with urothelial cancer.

The chain joins TRBV5-6 to TRBJ2-5, with 11 bases identical to TRBD1. V was pared by 4 bases and J by 1 base, with 3 bases of the junction left unmatched. This CDR3 contains 15 residues. The germline V gene has CDR1 SGHDT and CDR2 YYEEEE. CDR3 in amino acids: CASSLGQGAQETQYF. CDR3 sequence (DNA): TGTGCCAGCAGCCTTGGACAGGGGGCCCAAGAGACCCAGTACTTC.

This chain links TRBV5-1 with TRBJ1-5, with 9 bases that match TRBD1. Losses at the gene ends were 3 bases for V and 5 bases for J; bases not matched to a gene: 3. This CDR3 contains 14 residues. Germline values: CDR1 SGHRS, CDR2 YFSETQ. CDR3 in amino acids: CASSSGQGDQPQHF. In DNA, the CDR3 is TGCGCCAGCAGCTCGGGACAGGGTGATCAGCCCCAGCATTTT.

The chain employs TRBV6-1 and TRBJ2-7; the match to TRBD2 covers 9 bases. Germline assignment: CDR1 MNHNS and CDR2 SASEGT. The CDR3 extends over 14 amino acids. After removal of 6 bases from V and 2 bases from J, the junction contained 5 bases not matched to a gene. The CDR3 loop is CASRMTSGPYEQYF. In DNA, the CDR3 is TGTGCCAGCAGGATGACTAGCGGCCCCTACGAGCAGTACTTC.

This clone was counted a few times. V gene TRBV19 combines with J gene TRBJ1-5, with D unclear. CDR3 length: 15 residues. CDR1 and CDR2 from the germline V gene are LNHDA and SQIVND (reference sequence). With 3 bases removed from V and 6 bases from J, the gap between germline ends came to 15 bases. In nucleotides, the CDR3 is TGTGCCAGTAGTATTAGTGGAGGGTCTCGTCAGCCCCAGCATTTT. Protein product: CASSISGGSRQPQHF.

The chain uses TRBV10-1 and TRBJ2-1; weak D call: TRBD2 (6 bases). The V and J ends lost 2 bases and 1 base respectively, with 15 bases between them. Germline CDR1 and CDR2: WNHNN and SYGVQD (reference sequence). This CDR3 has 17 amino acids. CDR3 nucleotide sequence: TGCGCCAGCAGTGAGCCCCGCCAGGGAGGATCCTACAATGAGCAGTTCTTC. Amino acid sequence: CASSEPRQGGSYNEQFF.

The CDR3 DNA is TGCGCCAGCAGCTTGGGGGGAGGTAGCTCCTACAATGAGCAGTTCTTC. Its protein product is CASSLGGGSSYNEQFF. The rearrangement joins TRBV5-1 to TRBJ2-1; the D gene is possibly TRBD2 (6 bases). This CDR3 contains 16 residues. Between the trimmed V and J ends, which lost 0 bases and 0 bases, there was a span of 10 bases. Germline CDR1 SGHRS, CDR2 YFSETQ.

The chain employs TRBV5-1 and TRBJ2-3; 8 bases line up with TRBD1. Trimming at V came to 0 bases and at J to 6 bases, leaving 3 bases not matched to a gene. CDR1 and CDR2 (germline): SGHRS, YFSETQ. The CDR3 runs 14 residues. The CDR3 bases are TGCGCCAGCAGCTTGGTCCAGGGGGCGGATACGCAGTATTTT. Translation gives CASSLVQGADTQYF. The full variable domain, completed using reference TRBV5-1 and TRBJ2-3, is KAGVTQTPRYLIKTRGQQVTLSCSPISGHRSVSWYQQTPGQGLQFLFEYFSETQRNKGNFPGRFSGRQFSNSRSEMNVSTLELGDSALYLCASSLVQGADTQYFGPGTRLTVL.

The rearrangement joins TRBV5-6 to TRBJ1-4; D gene unclear. The CDR3 covers 16 residues. V was shortened by 4 bases and J by 0 bases, with 13 bases between the two germline ends. Germline-derived CDR1 and CDR2 are SGHDT and YYEEEE. As DNA, the CDR3 is TGTGCCAGCAGCGGAATTGATGAGGCAACTAATGAAAAACTGTTTTTT. This sequence encodes CASSGIDEATNEKLFF.

This clone has ten or more counts. The chain has TRBV27 and TRBJ2-7; TRBD1 aligns across 9 bases. CDR1 and CDR2 (germline): MNHEY, SMNVEV (reference sequence). Losses at the gene ends were 7 bases for V and 2 bases for J; bases not matched to a gene: 21. The CDR3 sequence is 19 residues long. Here the CDR3 reads CASTLLPGQGKVGAYEQYF. CDR3 DNA sequence: TGTGCCAGCACCCTCCTGCCGGGACAGGGTAAAGTGGGGGCCTACGAGCAGTACTTC.

The genes are TRBV15 and TRBJ2-7; 8 bases agree with TRBD2. CDR3 length equals 15 residues. V gave up 3 bases and J gave up 0 bases; unmatched junction bases: 4. CDR1 is LNHNV and CDR2 is YYDKDF in the germline V gene (reference sequence). CDR3 in DNA: TGTGCCACCAGCAGTGAGCGGGGGAGCTCCTACGAGCAGTACTTC. Amino acids: CATSSERGSSYEQYF.

V is TRBV19 and J is TRBJ1-1; D might be TRBD1 (6 bases). Deletions cut 9 bases from V and 0 bases from J, with 29 bases between. The germline V gene encodes CDR1 LNHDA and CDR2 SQIVND (reference sequence). The CDR3 has 19 residues. The CDR3 DNA is TGTGCCAGCACCCAGACTTTGGGACAAGGAAGAGGGATGAACACTGAAGCTTTCTTT. This sequence encodes CASTQTLGQGRGMNTEAFF.

The chain uses TRBV7-6 and TRBJ2-7; 7 bases fit TRBD1. V dropped 1 base and J dropped 0; count of bases not matched to a gene: 3. Per germline, CDR1 SGHVS and CDR2 FNYEAQ. The CDR3 has 15 amino acids. CDR3 nucleotide sequence: TGTGCCAGCAGCTTAGGGACAGGTCACTCCTACGAGCAGTACTTC. Protein product: CASSLGTGHSYEQYF.

The chain carries TRBV5-1 and TRBJ1-3; a possible D gene is TRBD1 (5 bases). Germline V gene sequence: CDR1 SGHRS, CDR2 YFSETQ. The CDR3 consists of 16 residues. The ends were cut back, 3 bases at V and 0 bases at J, with 13 bases in the middle. This chain's CDR3 is CASSSKTGSSGNTIYF. The CDR3 DNA reads TGCGCCAGCAGCTCGAAAACAGGATCCTCTGGAAACACCATATATTTT.

The gene calls are TRBV5-1 and TRBJ1-3; D perhaps matches TRBD1 (5 bases). The CDR3 consists of 14 residues. The germline gives CDR1 SGHRS, CDR2 YFSETQ. Trimming shortened V by 7 bases and J by 4 bases, and 15 bases separated the two germline ends. Here the CDR3 reads CASAMGPAGNTIYF. CDR3 DNA sequence: TGCGCCAGCGCCATGGGGCCCGCCGGAAACACCATATATTTT. Supplemented by reference TRBV5-1 and TRBJ1-3, the full variable domain reads KAGVTQTPRYLIKTRGQQVTLSCSPISGHRSVSWYQQTPGQGLQFLFEYFSETQRNKGNFPGRFSGRQFSNSRSEMNVSTLELGDSALYLCASAMGPAGNTIYFGEGSWLTVV.

The V gene is TRBV6-5, the J gene TRBJ2-7; D may be TRBD2 (5 bases). Trimming stripped 2 bases from V and 5 bases from J, with 16 bases between. CDR1 MNHEY and CDR2 SVGAGI come from the germline V gene. This CDR3 has 15 amino acids. The CDR3 protein is CASSYPPHGRDEQYF. The CDR3 nucleotides read TGTGCCAGCAGTTACCCACCACACGGGCGGGACGAGCAGTACTTC.

This rearrangement joins TRBV5-1 to TRBJ2-3; 9 bases align to TRBD2. CDR1 is SGHRS, CDR2 YFSETQ, per germline. The CDR3 is 15 residues long. J gave up 8 bases and V 2 bases, and 9 bases lay outside the gene matches. The CDR3 reads CASSLRGTSPRTQYF. The DNA for the CDR3 is TGCGCCAGCAGCTTACGCGGGACTAGCCCCCGTACGCAGTATTTT.

The J gene is TRBJ2-2, the V gene TRBV5-1, with a weak D call TRBD2 (6 bases). The V and J ends lost 0 bases and 2 bases respectively, with 8 bases between them. This CDR3 has 15 amino acids. CDR1 SGHRS and CDR2 YFSETQ come from the germline V gene. CDR3 protein: CASSLGSGNTGELFF. The CDR3 DNA follows: TGCGCCAGCAGCTTGGGTAGCGGTAACACCGGGGAGCTGTTTTTT.

The V and J genes are TRBV5-4 and TRBJ1-1; D unclear. CDR1 is SGHNT, CDR2 YYREEE, per germline (reference sequence). Trimming removed 0 bases at V and 5 bases at J, with 17 bases between. The CDR3 contains 16 residues. The CDR3 here is CASSLAGKLTRTEAFF. CDR3 DNA sequence: TGTGCCAGCAGCTTGGCCGGGAAACTGACCAGGACTGAAGCTTTCTTT.

V usage is TRBV10-3 and J usage is TRBJ1-2; the D gene is possibly TRBD1 (6 bases). The CDR3 contains 13 residues. Trimming pared 5 bases from V and 5 bases from J, leaving 12 bases between. Looked up from germline, CDR1 is ENHRY and CDR2 is SYGVKD. DNA of the CDR3: TGTGCCATCAGTCAAGACAGGCCGTATGGCTACACCTTC. This encodes CAISQDRPYGYTF.